The entry that follows covers one T cell receptor beta chain sequence. What it binds is not known. This record belongs to a study of early T cells in non-severe SARS-CoV-2 infection. Study context: RNA in bulk from unsorted whole blood was sequenced, and chains were unpaired. Broader study findings: A preference for anti-spike CD8 responses marked VDJdb matching, which missed private and CD4 specificities.

V lost 6 bases to trimming and J lost 6 bases; unmatched junction nucleotides: 3. The CDR3 is made up of 13 amino acids. Germline V gene data show CDR1 as MGHDK and CDR2 as SYGVNS. Separate cDNA molecules each had unique molecular identifiers attached to them. TCRdb re-called the 5' RACE reads with MiXCR, one entry per CDR3 protein. The data hold tens of thousands of distinct CDR3 sequences, with approximately 8.4% observed a single time. The J gene is TRBJ2-2, the V gene TRBV25-1, with TRBD1 matching over 8 bases. Input material: whole blood. This receptor was obtained from an adult who was a healthcare worker with PCR-confirmed SARS-CoV-2 infection or an uninfected control (not recorded which). The CDR3 is CASRKQGAGELFF. CDR3 in DNA: TGTGCCAGCAGAAAACAGGGGGCCGGGGAGCTGTTTTTT.